The 14 T cell receptor beta chains below all came from one sample that was sequenced in a study of blood T cells in healthy people across ages. The use of a sample-barcoded 5' primer and a J-beta primer mix characterized a second PCR of roughly 7 to 11 cycles. Via MiXCR, TCRdb re-called the 5' RACE reads, giving one row per CDR3 protein. The sample includes 700,000 to 800,000 distinct CDR3 sequences, 40% to 45% seen only once; the top ten take roughly 19%. Sequenced input: blood. These receptors all come from a woman in her sixties in good health.

This clonotype appeared many times. The V call is TRBV6-5, the J call TRBJ2-1; the D gene is possibly TRBD2 (5 bases). Trimming left V 0 bases short and J 10 bases short, with 7 bases between. This CDR3 contains 12 residues. Germline CDR1 MNHEY, CDR2 SVGAGI. This CDR3 is CASSYSWEEQFF. CDR3 bases: TGTGCCAGCAGTTACTCTTGGGAGGAGCAGTTCTTC.

This clonotype was recorded a few times. The chain links TRBV3-1 to TRBJ2-7; TRBD1 might be the D (6 bases). Germline V gives CDR1 LGHDT, CDR2 YNNKEL (reference sequence). V shed 0 bases and J shed 8 bases, with 11 bases lying between them. The CDR3 is 13 amino acids. DNA of the CDR3: TGTGCCAGCAGCCAAGAGGGACAACCGAAGCAGTACTTC. Residues: CASSQEGQPKQYF.

This chain joins TRBV6-6 and TRBJ2-3, with 7 bases that match TRBD2. Germline V gives CDR1 MNHNY, CDR2 SVGAGI (reference sequence). With V trimmed by 5 bases and J by 2 bases, 10 bases remained unmatched. CDR3 length: 16 amino acids. The CDR3 here is CASSGLRAGATDTQYF. CDR3 nucleotides: TGTGCCAGCAGTGGCTTGCGGGCGGGAGCCACAGATACGCAGTATTTT.

This clonotype was detected a few times. The rearrangement uses TRBV9 and TRBJ1-4; D possibly corresponds to TRBD1 (5 bases). The ends were cut back, 2 bases at V and 8 bases at J, with 7 bases in the middle. Germline CDR1 is SGDLS and CDR2 is YYNGEE. This CDR3 comprises 12 residues. CDR3 loop: CASSVEGEKLFF. The CDR3 DNA reads as TGTGCCAGCAGCGTGGAGGGGGAAAAACTGTTTTTT. Drawing the rest from reference TRBV9 and TRBJ1-4, the complete variable domain is DSGVTQTPKHLITATGQRVTLRCSPRSGDLSVYWYQQSLDQGLQFLIQYYNGEERAKGNILERFSAQQFPDLHSELNLSSLELGDSALYFCASSVEGEKLFFGSGTQLSVL.

The chain carries TRBV7-3 and TRBJ2-3; 11 bases align to TRBD2. Germline CDR1 and CDR2: SGHTA and FQGTGA. J gave up 2 bases and V 5 bases, and 6 bases lay outside the gene matches. There are 16 residues in the CDR3. The DNA for the CDR3 is TGTGCCAGCAGCCCCGGGACTAGCGGATTCACAGATACGCAGTATTTT. Translation gives CASSPGTSGFTDTQYF. Full variable domain (remainder filled in from reference TRBV7-3 and TRBJ2-3): GAGVSQTPSNKVTEKGKYVELRCDPISGHTALYWYRQSLGQGPEFLIYFQGTGAADDSGLPNDRFFAVRPEGSVSTLKIQRTERGDSAVYLCASSPGTSGFTDTQYFGPGTRLTVL.

This clonotype came up a few times. The CDR3 sequence is CASSVERGRDEQFF. The DNA of the CDR3 is TGTGCCAGCAGCGTAGAGCGGGGGCGGGATGAGCAGTTCTTC. The V and J genes are TRBV9 and TRBJ2-1; 8 nucleotides line up with TRBD2. Trimming cost V 0 bases and J 8 bases; bases outside gene matches: 4. The CDR3 sequence is 14 residues long. Looked up from germline, CDR1 is SGDLS and CDR2 is YYNGEE.

This clonotype was detected only a few times. The CDR3 here is CSALASSYEQYF. CDR3 sequence (DNA): TGCAGTGCCTTAGCGAGCTCCTACGAGCAGTACTTC. V usage is TRBV20-1 and J usage is TRBJ2-7; D is perhaps TRBD2 (5 bases). Germline-derived CDR1 and CDR2 are DFQATT and SNEGSKA (reference sequence). V lost 6 bases and J lost 0, with 9 bases in between. CDR3 length: 12 residues.

The chain recombines TRBV6-6 with TRBJ1-2; unclear D gene. The CDR3 has 14 amino acids. Germline assignment: CDR1 MNHNY and CDR2 SVGAGI (reference sequence). With 0 bases removed from V and 1 base from J, the gap between germline ends came to 6 bases. CDR3 coding DNA: TGTGCCAGCAGTTACTCAGACATTAACTATGGCTACACCTTC. It is translated as CASSYSDINYGYTF.

As regards this clonotype: Relative to the germline gene, one junction end is altered; a read error may explain this. This chain connects TRBV6-1 to TRBJ1-5; 11 bases align to TRBD1. This CDR3 is built from 15 residues. CDR1 is MNHNS and CDR2 is SASEGT in the germline V gene. The CDR3 bases are TGTGCCGGCAGTGAGGACAGGGGGCCCAATCAGCCCCAGCATTTT. Amino acid sequence: CAGSEDRGPNQPQHF.

The CDR3 DNA is TGTGCCAGCAGCTTAGGCGCCCAGTCCTTAGACTCCGAGCAGTACTTC. This encodes CASSLGAQSLDSEQYF. The J gene is TRBJ2-7, the V gene TRBV7-9; D is unresolved. V was clipped by 1 base and J by 6 bases, with 19 bases between them. CDR1 and CDR2 from the germline V gene are SEHNR and FQNEAQ (reference sequence). The CDR3 sequence is 16 residues long.

V usage is TRBV5-1 and J usage is TRBJ1-4, with 11 bases fitting TRBD1. The CDR3 spans 17 residues. J gave up 0 bases and V 4 bases, and 5 bases lay outside the gene matches. CDR1 and CDR2 (germline): SGHRS, YFSETQ. The CDR3 region has the DNA TGCGCCAGCAGCGCCGGACAGGGGGCGGCAACTAATGAAAAACTGTTTTTT. Its protein is CASSAGQGAATNEKLFF.

As to this clonotype: The junction does not match germline at one end; this may be a read error. The chain is built from TRBV6-5 and TRBJ2-4; D perhaps matches TRBD2 (6 bases). Per the germline V gene, CDR1 is MNHEY and CDR2 is SVGAGI. The CDR3 length is 16 residues. CDR3 protein: CASSYSIAVAKNVQYF. The DNA of the CDR3 is TGTGCCAGCAGTTACTCGATAGCGGTAGCCAAAAACGTTCAGTACTTC.

Concerning this clonotype itself: Germline is not matched at one junction end, which may reflect a read error. The J gene is TRBJ1-4, the V gene TRBV7-2; TRBD1 agrees at 7 bases. The germline gives CDR1 SGHTA, CDR2 FQGNSA. The CDR3 spans 14 residues. This CDR3 is CVSSPTGRVEKLFF. The CDR3 nucleotides read TGTGTCAGCAGCCCGACAGGGAGGGTTGAAAAACTGTTTTTT.

This sequence joins TRBV20-1 and TRBJ2-4; D might be TRBD2 (6 bases). CDR3 length: 12 amino acids. Germline-derived CDR1 and CDR2 are DFQATT and SNEGSKA (reference sequence). Trimming removed 5 bases at V and 4 bases at J, with 9 bases between. CDR3 sequence reads: CSAAGLKNIQYF. The CDR3 nucleotides read TGCAGTGCTGCGGGGCTAAAAAACATTCAGTACTTC.